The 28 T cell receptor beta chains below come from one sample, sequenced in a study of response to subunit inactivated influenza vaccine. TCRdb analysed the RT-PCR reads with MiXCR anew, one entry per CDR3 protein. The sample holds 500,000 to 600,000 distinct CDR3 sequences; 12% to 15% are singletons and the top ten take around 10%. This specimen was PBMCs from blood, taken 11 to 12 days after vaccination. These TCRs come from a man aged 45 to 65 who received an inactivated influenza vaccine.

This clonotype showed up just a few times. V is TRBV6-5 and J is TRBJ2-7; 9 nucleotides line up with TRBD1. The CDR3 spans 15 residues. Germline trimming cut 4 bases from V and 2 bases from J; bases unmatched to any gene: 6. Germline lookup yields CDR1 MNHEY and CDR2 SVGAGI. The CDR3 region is CASSWQTGGPYEQYF. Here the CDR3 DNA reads TGTGCCAGCAGTTGGCAGACAGGGGGGCCCTACGAGCAGTACTTC.

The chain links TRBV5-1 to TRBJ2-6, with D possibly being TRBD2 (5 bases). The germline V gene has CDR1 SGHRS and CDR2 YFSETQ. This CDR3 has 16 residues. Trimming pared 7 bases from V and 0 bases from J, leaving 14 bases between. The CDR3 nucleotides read TGCGCCAGCTTACGAGGGCCGTCCTCTGGGGCCAACGTCCTGACTTTC. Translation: CASLRGPSSGANVLTF.

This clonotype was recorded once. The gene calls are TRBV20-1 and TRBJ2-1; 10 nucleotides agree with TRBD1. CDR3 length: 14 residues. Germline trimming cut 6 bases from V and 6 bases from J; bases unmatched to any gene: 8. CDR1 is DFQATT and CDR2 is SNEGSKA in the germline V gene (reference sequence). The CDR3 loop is CSAATGTGANEQFF. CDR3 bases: TGCAGTGCCGCTACCGGGACAGGGGCCAATGAGCAGTTCTTC.

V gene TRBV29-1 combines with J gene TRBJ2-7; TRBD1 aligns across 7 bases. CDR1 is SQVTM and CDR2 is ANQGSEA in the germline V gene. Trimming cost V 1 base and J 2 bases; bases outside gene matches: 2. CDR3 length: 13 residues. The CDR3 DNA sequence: TGCAGCGTTGAAGGACAGGGAACCTACGAGCAGTACTTC. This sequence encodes CSVEGQGTYEQYF.

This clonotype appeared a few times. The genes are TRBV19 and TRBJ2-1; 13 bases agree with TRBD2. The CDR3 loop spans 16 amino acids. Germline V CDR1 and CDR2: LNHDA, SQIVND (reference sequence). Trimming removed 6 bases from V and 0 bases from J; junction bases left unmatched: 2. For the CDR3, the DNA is TGTGCCAGTAGGAGACTAGCGGGAGGCTCCTACAATGAGCAGTTCTTC. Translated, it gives CASRRLAGGSYNEQFF. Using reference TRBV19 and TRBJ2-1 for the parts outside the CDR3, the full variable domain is DGGITQSPKYLFRKEGQNVTLSCEQNLNHDAMYWYRQDPGQGLRLIYYSQIVNDFQKGDIAEGYSVSREKKESFPLTVTSAQKNPTAFYLCASRRLAGGSYNEQFFGPGTRLTVL.

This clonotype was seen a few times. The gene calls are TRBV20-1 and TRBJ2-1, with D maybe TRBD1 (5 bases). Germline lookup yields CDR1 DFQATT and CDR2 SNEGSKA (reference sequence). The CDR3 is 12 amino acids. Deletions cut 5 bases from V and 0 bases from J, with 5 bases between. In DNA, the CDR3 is TGCAGTGCTGGACACTCCTACAATGAGCAGTTCTTC. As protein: CSAGHSYNEQFF.

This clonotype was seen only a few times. CDR3 in amino acids: CASSRAGDYNEQFF. The CDR3 DNA reads TGTGCCAGCAGTAGAGCGGGAGATTACAATGAGCAGTTCTTC. The chain links TRBV7-6 to TRBJ2-1, with 8 bases matching TRBD2. The CDR3 runs to 14 residues. Germline trimming cut 6 bases from V and 4 bases from J; bases unmatched to any gene: 5. Germline V CDR1 and CDR2: SGHVS, FNYEAQ.

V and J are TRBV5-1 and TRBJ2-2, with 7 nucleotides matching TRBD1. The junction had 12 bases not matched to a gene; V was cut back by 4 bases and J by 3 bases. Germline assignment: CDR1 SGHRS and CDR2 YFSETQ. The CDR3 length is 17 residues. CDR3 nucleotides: TGCGCCAGCAGCCAAGGGACAGCGGTGAGGGACACCGGGGAGCTGTTTTTT. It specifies CASSQGTAVRDTGELFF. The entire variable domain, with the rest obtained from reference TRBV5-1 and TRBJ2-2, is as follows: KAGVTQTPRYLIKTRGQQVTLSCSPISGHRSVSWYQQTPGQGLQFLFEYFSETQRNKGNFPGRFSGRQFSNSRSEMNVSTLELGDSALYLCASSQGTAVRDTGELFFGEGSRLTVL.

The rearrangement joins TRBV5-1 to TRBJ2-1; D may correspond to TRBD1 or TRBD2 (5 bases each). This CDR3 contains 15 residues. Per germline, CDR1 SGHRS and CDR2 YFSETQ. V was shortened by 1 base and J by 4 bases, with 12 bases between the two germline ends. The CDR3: CASSLLRERYNEQFF. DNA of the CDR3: TGCGCCAGCAGCTTGCTCAGGGAGAGGTACAATGAGCAGTTCTTC.

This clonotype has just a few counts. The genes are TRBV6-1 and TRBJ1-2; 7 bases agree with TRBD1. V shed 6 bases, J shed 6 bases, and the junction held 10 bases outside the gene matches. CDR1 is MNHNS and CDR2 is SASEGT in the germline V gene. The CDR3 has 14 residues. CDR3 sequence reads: CASSNRGYFDGYTF. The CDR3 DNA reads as TGTGCCAGCAGCAACAGGGGTTACTTTGATGGCTACACCTTC.

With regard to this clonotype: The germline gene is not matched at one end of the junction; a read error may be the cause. DNA for the CDR3: TGCGTCAGCAGCCAACTGCAGGGGTCATCGTACGAGCAGTACTTC. Protein: CVSSQLQGSSYEQYF. V is TRBV4-3 and J is TRBJ2-7; a weak D match, TRBD1 (6 bases). This CDR3 has 15 residues. Per the germline V gene, CDR1 is LGHNA and CDR2 is YSLEER.

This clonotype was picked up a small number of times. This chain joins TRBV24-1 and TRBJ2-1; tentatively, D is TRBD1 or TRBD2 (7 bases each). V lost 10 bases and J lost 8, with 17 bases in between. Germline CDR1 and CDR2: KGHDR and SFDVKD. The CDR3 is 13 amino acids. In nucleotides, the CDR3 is TGTGCCACAGGGGGCGGGAGCATTTATGAGCAGTTCTTC. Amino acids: CATGGGSIYEQFF.

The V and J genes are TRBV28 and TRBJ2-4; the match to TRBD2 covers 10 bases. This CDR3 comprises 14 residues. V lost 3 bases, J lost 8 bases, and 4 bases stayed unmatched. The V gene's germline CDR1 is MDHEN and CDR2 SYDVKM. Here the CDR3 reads CASSLAGTSDIQYF. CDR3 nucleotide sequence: TGTGCCAGCAGTTTGGCCGGGACTAGCGACATTCAGTACTTC.

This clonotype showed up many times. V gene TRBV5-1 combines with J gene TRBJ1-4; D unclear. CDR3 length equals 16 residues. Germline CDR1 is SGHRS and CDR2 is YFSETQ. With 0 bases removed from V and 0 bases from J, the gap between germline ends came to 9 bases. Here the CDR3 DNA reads TGCGCCAGCAGCTTGGTTGGATTTGCAACTAATGAAAAACTGTTTTTT. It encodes CASSLVGFATNEKLFF.

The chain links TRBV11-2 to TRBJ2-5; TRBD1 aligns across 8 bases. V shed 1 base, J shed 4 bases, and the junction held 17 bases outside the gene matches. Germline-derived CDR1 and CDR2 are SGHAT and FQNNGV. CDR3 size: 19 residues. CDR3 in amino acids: CASSLGRRRDRRSGETQYF. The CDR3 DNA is TGTGCCAGCAGCTTAGGTAGACGCCGGGACAGGCGATCAGGAGAGACCCAGTACTTC.

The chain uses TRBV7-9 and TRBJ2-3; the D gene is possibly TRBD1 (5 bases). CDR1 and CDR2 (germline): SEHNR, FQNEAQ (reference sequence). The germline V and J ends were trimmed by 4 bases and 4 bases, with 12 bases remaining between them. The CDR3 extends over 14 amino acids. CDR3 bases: TGTGCCAGCAGCTGGACACGGCCCCCAGATACGCAGTATTTT. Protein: CASSWTRPPDTQYF.

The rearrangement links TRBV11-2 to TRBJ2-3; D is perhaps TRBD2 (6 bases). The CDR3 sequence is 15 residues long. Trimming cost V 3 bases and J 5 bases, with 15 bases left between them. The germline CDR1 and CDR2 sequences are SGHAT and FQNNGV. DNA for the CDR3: TGTGCCAGCAGCTTCGGAGGGAAGTCTGGAGATACGCAGTATTTT. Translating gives CASSFGGKSGDTQYF.

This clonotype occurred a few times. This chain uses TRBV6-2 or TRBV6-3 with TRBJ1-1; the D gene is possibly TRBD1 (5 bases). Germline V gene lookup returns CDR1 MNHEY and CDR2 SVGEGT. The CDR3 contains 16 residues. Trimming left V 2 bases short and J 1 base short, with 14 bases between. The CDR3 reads CASSYRRGIRNTEAFF. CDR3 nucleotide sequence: TGTGCCAGCAGTTACCGGCGGGGGATACGGAACACTGAAGCTTTCTTT.

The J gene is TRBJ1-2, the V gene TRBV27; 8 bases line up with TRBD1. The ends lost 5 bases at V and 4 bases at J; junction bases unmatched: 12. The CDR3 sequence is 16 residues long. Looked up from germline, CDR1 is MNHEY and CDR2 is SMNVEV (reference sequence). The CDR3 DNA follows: TGTGCCAGCAGTCCCCCGGACAGGGTCATTGGCTATGGCTACACCTTC. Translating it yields CASSPPDRVIGYGYTF.

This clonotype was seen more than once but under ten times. CDR3 nucleotides: TGTGCCAGCAGTTACAGGGCGGGGGCCCCCATCAATGAGCAGTTCTTC. Amino acids: CASSYRAGAPINEQFF. This rearrangement joins TRBV6-2 or TRBV6-3 to TRBJ2-1; D is perhaps TRBD2 (7 bases). V was clipped by 2 bases and J by 6 bases, with 17 bases between them. The germline V gene has CDR1 MNHEY and CDR2 SVGEGT. CDR3 size: 16 residues.

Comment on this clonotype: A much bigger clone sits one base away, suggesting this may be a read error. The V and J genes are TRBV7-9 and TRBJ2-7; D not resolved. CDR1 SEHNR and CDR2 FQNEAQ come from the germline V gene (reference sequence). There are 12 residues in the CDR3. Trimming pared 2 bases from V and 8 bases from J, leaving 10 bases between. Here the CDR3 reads CASSLPFKQQYF. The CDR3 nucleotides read TGTGCCAGCAGCTTACCGTTTAAGCAGCAGTACTTC.

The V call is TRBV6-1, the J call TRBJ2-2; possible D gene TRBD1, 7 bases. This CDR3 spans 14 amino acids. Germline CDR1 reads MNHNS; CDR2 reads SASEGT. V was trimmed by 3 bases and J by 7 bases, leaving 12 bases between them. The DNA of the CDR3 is TGTGCCAGCAGTGATCAGGGGGGAATCGGGGAGCTGTTTTTT. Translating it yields CASSDQGGIGELFF.

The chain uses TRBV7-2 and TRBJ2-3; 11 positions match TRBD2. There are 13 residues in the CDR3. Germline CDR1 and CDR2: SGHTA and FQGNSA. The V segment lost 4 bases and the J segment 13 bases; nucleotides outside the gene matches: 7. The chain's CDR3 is CASSSIAGGPEYF. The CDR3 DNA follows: TGTGCCAGCAGCTCTATAGCGGGAGGGCCGGAGTATTTT.

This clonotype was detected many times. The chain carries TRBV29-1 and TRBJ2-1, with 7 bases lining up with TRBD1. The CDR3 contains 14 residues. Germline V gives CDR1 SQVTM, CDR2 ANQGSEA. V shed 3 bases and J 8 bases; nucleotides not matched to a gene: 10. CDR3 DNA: TGCAGCGTTGACGAGGGGGCCACATCGTATGAGCAGTTCTTC. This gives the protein CSVDEGATSYEQFF.

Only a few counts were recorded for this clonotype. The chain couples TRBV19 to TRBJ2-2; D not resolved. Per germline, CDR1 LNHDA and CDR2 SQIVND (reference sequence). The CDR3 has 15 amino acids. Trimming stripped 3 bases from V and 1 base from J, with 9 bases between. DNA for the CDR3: TGTGCCAGTAGTATGAATCTCCTGAACACCGGGGAGCTGTTTTTT. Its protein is CASSMNLLNTGELFF.

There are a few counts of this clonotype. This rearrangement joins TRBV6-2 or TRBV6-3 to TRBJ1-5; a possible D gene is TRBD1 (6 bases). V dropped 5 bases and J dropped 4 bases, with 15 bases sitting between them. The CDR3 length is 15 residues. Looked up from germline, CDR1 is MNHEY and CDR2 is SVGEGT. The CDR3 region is CASSPSKRGNQPQHF. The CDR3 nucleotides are TGTGCCAGCAGTCCCTCGAAAAGGGGGAATCAGCCCCAGCATTTT.

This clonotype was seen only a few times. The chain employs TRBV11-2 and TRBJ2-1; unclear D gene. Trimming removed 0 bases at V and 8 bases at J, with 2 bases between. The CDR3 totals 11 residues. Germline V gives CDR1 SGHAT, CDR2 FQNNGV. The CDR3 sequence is CASSLEDEQFF. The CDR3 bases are TGTGCCAGCAGCTTAGAGGATGAGCAGTTCTTC.

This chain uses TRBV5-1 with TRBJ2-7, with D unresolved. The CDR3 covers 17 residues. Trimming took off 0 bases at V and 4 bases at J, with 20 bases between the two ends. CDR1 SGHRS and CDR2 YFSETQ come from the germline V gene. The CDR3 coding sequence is TGCGCCAGCAGCTTGGCCCTAGGGTCCGGACCACCATACGAGCAGTACTTC. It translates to CASSLALGSGPPYEQYF.